This is a list of T cell receptor beta chains from one sample in a study of cytomegalovirus exposure and HLA in healthy donors. Measured with immunoSEQ multiplex PCR; TCRdb has only the in-frame clones, and not every one. The sample lists 150,000 to 200,000 clones; around 81% were seen once. Material for sequencing was PBMCs. All receptors derive from a woman aged 18-29 years in good health and CMV-seropositive. CDR3s include the opening cysteine and the closing phenylalanine or tryptophan. The order of the fields is D gene, V gene, J gene, clone size, CDR3 protein, CDR3 DNA. A D gene is named only where the DNA matches it firmly. Size is omitted from some rows. Given values are once, few, many or a class for expanded clones.

.	TRBV11-3	TRBJ2-3	few	CASSLVADTQYF	TGTGCCAGCAGCTTAGTCGCAGATACGCAGTATTTT
.	TRBV18	TRBJ2-7	.	CASSRDGGLDEQYF	TGTGCCAGCTCACGGGACGGAGGGCTCGACGAGCAGTACTTC
.	TRBV7-2	TRBJ2-3	.	CASSLRPRGGRLTDTQYF	TGTGCCAGCAGCTTACGCCCGAGGGGGGGGCGCCTTACAGATACGCAGTATTTT
.	TRBV10-2	TRBJ2-2	few	CASSEFGGELFF	TGCGCCAGCAGTGAGTTCGGCGGGGAGCTGTTTTTT
.	TRBV6-4	TRBJ1-5	few	CASSDGTSNQPQHF	TGTGCCAGCAGTGACGGCACTAGCAATCAGCCCCAGCATTTT
.	TRBV19	TRBJ1-1	.	CASRANGGTEAFF	TGTGCCAGTAGGGCGAACGGGGGGACTGAAGCTTTCTTT
TRBD2	TRBV5-6	TRBJ2-1	few	CASSQPLAGVNEQFF	TGTGCCAGCAGCCAGCCACTAGCGGGGGTGAACGAGCAGTTCTTC
.	TRBV28	TRBJ1-1	.	CASSFGTGEAFF	TGTGCCAGCAGCTTTGGGACTGGGGAAGCTTTCTTT
.	TRBV28	TRBJ2-4	.	CASSRRGFGAKNIQYF	TGTGCCAGCAGCCGGCGGGGTTTTGGGGCCAAAAACATTCAGTACTTC
TRBD2	TRBV7-9	TRBJ2-1	once	CASSLGGLGLDYNEQFF	TGTGCCAGCAGCTTAGGGGGTTTAGGACTAGACTACAATGAGCAGTTCTTC
TRBD1	TRBV27	TRBJ2-7	once	CASSPTRGFSSYEQYF	TGTGCCAGCAGTCCGACCAGGGGGTTTAGCTCCTACGAGCAGTACTTC
.	TRBV11-2	TRBJ2-4	.	CASWRGGNSSLAKNIQYF	TGTGCCAGCTGGCGAGGAGGGAACTCCTCTCTAGCCAAAAACATTCAGTACTTC
TRBD2	TRBV7-3	TRBJ2-2	.	CASSLSGVTGELFF	TGTGCCAGCAGCCTTAGCGGGGTCACCGGGGAGCTGTTTTTT
.	TRBV4-1	TRBJ2-6	.	CASSQGAASGANGLTF	TGCGCCAGCAGCCAAGGGGCCGCCTCTGGGGCCAACGGCCTGACTTTC
.	TRBV4-1	TRBJ2-7	.	CASSQTRAQGSSSYEQYF	TGCGCCAGCAGCCAAACCCGAGCACAGGGATCGAGCTCCTACGAGCAGTACTTC
.	TRBV7-9	TRBJ2-5	.	CSSSFLSAGEETQYF	TGTTCCAGCAGCTTTCTAAGCGCGGGCGAAGAGACCCAGTACTTC
TRBD1	TRBV9	TRBJ1-6	.	CASSGGTGYSPLHF	TGTGCCAGCAGCGGGGGGACAGGATATTCACCCCTCCACTTT
.	TRBV10-3	TRBJ1-6	.	CAPDRVLNSPLHF	TGTGCCCCCGATCGGGTATTAAATTCACCCCTCCACTTT
TRBD1	TRBV19	TRBJ1-1	.	CASSMNRGRTEAFF	TGTGCCAGTAGTATGAACAGGGGCCGAACTGAAGCTTTCTTT
.	TRBV11-3	TRBJ2-5	once	CASSFGGNQETQYF	TGTGCCAGCAGCTTTGGGGGGAACCAAGAGACCCAGTACTTC
.	TRBV11-3	TRBJ2-3	.	CASRMASSTDTQYF	TGTGCCAGCAGGATGGCTTCTAGCACAGATACGCAGTATTTT
.	TRBV6-4	TRBJ2-7	.	CASSVRAGLSSYEQYF	TGTGCCAGCAGTGTCCGAGCGGGCCTCAGCTCCTACGAGCAGTACTTC
.	TRBV9	TRBJ2-3	.	CASSVYDFSTDTQYF	TGTGCCAGCAGCGTATATGACTTTAGCACAGATACGCAGTATTTT
.	TRBV5-1	TRBJ2-5	.	CASSLRFRRGTQETQYF	TGCGCCAGCAGCTTGCGTTTCCGCCGTGGCACCCAAGAGACCCAGTACTTC
TRBD2	TRBV6-7	TRBJ2-1	.	CASSYAPGLAGGPGNEQFF	TGTGCCAGCAGTTACGCGCCGGGACTAGCGGGGGGGCCGGGCAATGAGCAGTTCTTC
.	TRBV19	TRBJ2-1	.	CASSIVWRQANNEQFF	TGTGCCAGTAGTATCGTTTGGCGACAGGCCAACAATGAGCAGTTCTTC
TRBD2	TRBV18	TRBJ2-1	.	CASSRESSSGTYNEQFF	TGTGCCAGCTCACGGGAATCTTCTAGCGGAACTTACAATGAGCAGTTCTTC
.	TRBV7-2	TRBJ2-1	.	CASSLKAYEQFF	TGTGCCAGCAGCTTAAAAGCCTATGAGCAGTTCTTC
.	TRBV5-1	TRBJ1-1	.	CASSLGAGRGTEAFF	TGCGCCAGCAGCTTGGGGGCAGGGCGCGGCACTGAAGCTTTCTTT
.	TRBV5-1	TRBJ1-4	.	CASSSPGEKLFF	TGCGCCAGCAGCTCCCCGGGTGAAAAACTGTTTTTT
TRBD2	TRBV7-9	TRBJ2-1	.	CASTKLAVGSNEQFF	TGTGCCAGCACCAAACTAGCGGTTGGATCGAATGAGCAGTTCTTC
TRBD1	TRBV19	TRBJ1-1	.	CASSFQGGNTEAFF	TGTGCCAGTAGTTTTCAGGGGGGGAACACTGAAGCTTTCTTT
.	TRBV7-2	TRBJ1-6	once	CASSLTDSPLHF	TGTGCCAGCAGCCTCACTGATTCACCCCTCCACTTT
.	TRBV6-5	TRBJ1-2	.	CASRGGRRVPVGYTF	TGTGCCAGCAGAGGAGGGAGAAGGGTGCCTGTCGGCTACACCTTC
.	TRBV5-6	TRBJ2-7	.	CASSKGLVISYEQYF	TGTGCCAGCAGCAAGGGACTCGTGATCTCCTACGAGCAGTACTTC
TRBD1	TRBV7-3	TRBJ2-5	few	CASSAAGTALTEETQYF	TGTGCCAGCAGCGCAGCCGGGACAGCCTTAACCGAAGAGACCCAGTACTTC
.	TRBV6-1	TRBJ1-6	.	CASSELEGFPNSPLHF	TGTGCCAGCAGTGAATTAGAGGGTTTCCCGAATTCACCCCTCCACTTT
TRBD1	TRBV7-2	TRBJ1-2	.	CASSYGTGGGYTF	TGTGCCAGCAGCTACGGGACAGGCGGCGGCTACACCTTC
.	TRBV4-1	TRBJ1-2	.	CASSQDFRNYYGYTF	TGCGCCAGCAGCCAAGATTTCCGCAACTACTATGGCTACACCTTC
TRBD2	TRBV6-4	TRBJ2-3	.	CASSDSSGGPDTQYF	TGTGCCAGCAGTGATTCTAGCGGGGGGCCAGATACGCAGTATTTT
TRBD2	TRBV19	TRBJ2-1	.	CASSPLAGGQDEQFF	TGTGCCAGTAGTCCCCTAGCGGGGGGGCAGGATGAGCAGTTCTTC
.	TRBV7-9	TRBJ2-7	once	CASSTAQASFEQYF	TGTGCCAGCAGCACCGCGCAGGCGAGTTTCGAGCAGTACTTC
TRBD2	TRBV2	TRBJ2-1	.	CASKEEGLAGGPNEQFF	TGTGCCAGCAAGGAAGAGGGACTAGCGGGGGGGCCGAATGAGCAGTTCTTC
.	TRBV7-9	TRBJ1-1	.	CASSFTHGGTEAFF	TGTGCCAGCAGCTTCACACACGGGGGAACTGAAGCTTTCTTT
TRBD1	TRBV7-9	TRBJ2-4	.	CASSVGTDNIQYF	TGTGCCAGCAGCGTTGGGACAGACAACATTCAGTACTTC